This TCR beta chain comes out of a study of control samples from healthy donors and cancer patients. TCRdb keeps only in-frame clones here, not all; method: immunoSEQ multiplex PCR. Counted here are under 90,000 clones, 85% to 95% occurring once; the ten biggest clones make up approximately 5.8%. Germline values: CDR1 SGHNT, CDR2 YYREEE (reference sequence). The CDR3 sequence is 13 residues long. V lost 4 bases to trimming and J lost 6 bases, with 14 bases between them. Sequenced input: blood. The gene calls are TRBV5-4 and TRBJ2-7, with a possible D match to TRBD2 (6 bases). This sequence originates from a woman aged 55-75 years in good health. CDR3 amino acids: CASSRGTLAEQYF. The CDR3 nucleotides read TGTGCCAGCAGCCGGGGGACCCTGGCCGAGCAGTACTTC.